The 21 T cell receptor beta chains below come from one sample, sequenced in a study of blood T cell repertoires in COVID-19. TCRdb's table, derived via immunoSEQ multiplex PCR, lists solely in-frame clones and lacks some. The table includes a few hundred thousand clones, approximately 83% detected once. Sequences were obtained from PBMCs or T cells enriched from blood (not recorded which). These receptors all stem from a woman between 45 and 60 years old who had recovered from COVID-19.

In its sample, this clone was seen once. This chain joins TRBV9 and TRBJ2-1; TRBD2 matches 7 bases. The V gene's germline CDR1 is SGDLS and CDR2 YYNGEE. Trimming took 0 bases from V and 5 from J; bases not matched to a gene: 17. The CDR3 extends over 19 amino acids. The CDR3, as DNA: TGTGCCAGCAGCGTAGGGTCTTTTGGTTGGGCGGGAGCAGACAATGAGCAGTTCTTC. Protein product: CASSVGSFGWAGADNEQFF.

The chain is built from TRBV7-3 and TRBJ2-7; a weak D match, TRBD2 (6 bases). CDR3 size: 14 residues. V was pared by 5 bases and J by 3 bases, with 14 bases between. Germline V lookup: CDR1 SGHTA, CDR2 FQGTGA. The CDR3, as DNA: TGTGCCAGCAGCGGGGGGACGGACCGCTACGAGCAGTACTTC. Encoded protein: CASSGGTDRYEQYF.

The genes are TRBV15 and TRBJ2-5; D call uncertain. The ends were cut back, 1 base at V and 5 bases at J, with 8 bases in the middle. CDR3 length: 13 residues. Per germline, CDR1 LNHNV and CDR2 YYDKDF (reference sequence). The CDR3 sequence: CATSRARRETQYF. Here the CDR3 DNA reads TGTGCCACCAGCAGAGCCCGCAGGGAGACCCAGTACTTC.

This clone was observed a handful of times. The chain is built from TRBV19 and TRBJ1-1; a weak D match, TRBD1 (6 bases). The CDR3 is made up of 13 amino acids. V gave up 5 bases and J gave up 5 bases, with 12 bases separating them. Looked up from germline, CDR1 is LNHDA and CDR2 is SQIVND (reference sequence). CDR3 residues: CASSEEGGTEAFF. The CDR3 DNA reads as TGTGCCAGTAGTGAGGAGGGGGGGACTGAAGCTTTCTTT. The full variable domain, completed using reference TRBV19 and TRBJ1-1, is DGGITQSPKYLFRKEGQNVTLSCEQNLNHDAMYWYRQDPGQGLRLIYYSQIVNDFQKGDIAEGYSVSREKKESFPLTVTSAQKNPTAFYLCASSEEGGTEAFFGQGTRLTVV.

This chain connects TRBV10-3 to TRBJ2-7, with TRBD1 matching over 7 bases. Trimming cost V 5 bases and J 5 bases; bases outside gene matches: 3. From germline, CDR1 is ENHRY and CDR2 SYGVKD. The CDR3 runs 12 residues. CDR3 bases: TGTGCCATCAGTCCCACAGGGGACGAGCAGTACTTC. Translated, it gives CAISPTGDEQYF.

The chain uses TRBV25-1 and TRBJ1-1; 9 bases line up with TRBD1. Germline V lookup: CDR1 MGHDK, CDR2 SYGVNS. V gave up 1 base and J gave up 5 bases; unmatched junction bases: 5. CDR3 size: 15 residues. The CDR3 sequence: CASSELRTGVTEAFF. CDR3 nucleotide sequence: TGTGCCAGCAGTGAATTAAGGACAGGGGTTACTGAAGCTTTCTTT. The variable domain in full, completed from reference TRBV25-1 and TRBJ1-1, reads EADIYQTPRYLVIGTGKKITLECSQTMGHDKMYWYQQDPGMELHLIHYSYGVNSTEKGDLSSESTVSRIRTEHFPLTLESARPSHTSQYLCASSELRTGVTEAFFGQGTRLTVV.

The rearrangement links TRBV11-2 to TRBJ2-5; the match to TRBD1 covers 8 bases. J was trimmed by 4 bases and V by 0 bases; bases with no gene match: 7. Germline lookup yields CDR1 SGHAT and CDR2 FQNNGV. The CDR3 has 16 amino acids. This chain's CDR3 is CASSLDPPGQGETQYF. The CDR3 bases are TGTGCCAGCAGCTTAGATCCTCCAGGACAGGGAGAGACCCAGTACTTC.

CDR3 sequence: CASSSGLAGVVENIQYF. In nucleotides, the CDR3 is TGTGCCAGCAGTTCGGGACTAGCGGGAGTCGTGGAAAACATTCAGTACTTC. The chain uses TRBV28 and TRBJ2-4; 14 bases match TRBD2. Germline V gene data show CDR1 as MDHEN and CDR2 as SYDVKM. With V trimmed by 4 bases and J by 5 bases, 7 bases remained unmatched. This CDR3 is built from 17 residues. The full variable domain, rest sourced from reference TRBV28 and TRBJ2-4, is DVKVTQSSRYLVKRTGEKVFLECVQDMDHENMFWYRQDPGLGLRLIYFSYDVKMKEKGDIPEGYSVSREKKERFSLILESASTNQTSMYLCASSSGLAGVVENIQYFGAGTRLSVL.

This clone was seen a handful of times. DNA for the CDR3: TGTGCCAGCAGCCTGACGTACAGCTCCTATAATTCACCCCTCCACTTT. It yields the protein CASSLTYSSYNSPLHF. V and J are TRBV7-9 and TRBJ1-6; D unresolved. CDR1 and CDR2 from the germline V gene are SEHNR and FQNEAQ (reference sequence). The CDR3 consists of 16 residues. With 5 bases removed from V and 0 bases from J, the gap between germline ends came to 11 bases.

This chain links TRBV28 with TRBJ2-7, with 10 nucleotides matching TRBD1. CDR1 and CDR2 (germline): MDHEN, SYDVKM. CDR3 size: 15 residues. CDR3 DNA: TGTGCATCGACAGGGGGCTCTACCAGCTCCTACGAGCAGTACTTC. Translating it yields CASTGGSTSSYEQYF.

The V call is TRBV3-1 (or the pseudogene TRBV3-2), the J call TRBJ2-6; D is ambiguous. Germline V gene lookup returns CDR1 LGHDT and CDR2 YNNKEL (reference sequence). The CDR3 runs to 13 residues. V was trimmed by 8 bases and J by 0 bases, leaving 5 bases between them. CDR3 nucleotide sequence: TGTGCCAGCGGCTTCTCTGGGGCCAACGTCCTGACTTTC. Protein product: CASGFSGANVLTF.

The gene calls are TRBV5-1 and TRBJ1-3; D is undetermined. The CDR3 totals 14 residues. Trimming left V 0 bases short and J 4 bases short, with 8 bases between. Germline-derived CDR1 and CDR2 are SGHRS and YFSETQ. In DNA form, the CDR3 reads TGCGCCAGCAGCTTGGACGGGGTCGGAAACACCATATATTTT. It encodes CASSLDGVGNTIYF.

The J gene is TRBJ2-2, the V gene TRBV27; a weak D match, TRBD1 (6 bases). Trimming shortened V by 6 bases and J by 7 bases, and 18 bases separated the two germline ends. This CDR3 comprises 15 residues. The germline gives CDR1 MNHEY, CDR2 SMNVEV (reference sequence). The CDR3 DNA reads TGTGCCAGCAGCCTAATCAGGGGATTTGGCGGGGAGCTGTTTTTT. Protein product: CASSLIRGFGGELFF.

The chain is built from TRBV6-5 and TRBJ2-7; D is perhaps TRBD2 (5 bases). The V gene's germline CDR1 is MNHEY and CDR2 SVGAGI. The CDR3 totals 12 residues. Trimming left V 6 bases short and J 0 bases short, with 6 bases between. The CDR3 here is CASRGSSYEQYF. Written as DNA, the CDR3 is TGTGCCAGCAGGGGGAGCTCCTACGAGCAGTACTTC.

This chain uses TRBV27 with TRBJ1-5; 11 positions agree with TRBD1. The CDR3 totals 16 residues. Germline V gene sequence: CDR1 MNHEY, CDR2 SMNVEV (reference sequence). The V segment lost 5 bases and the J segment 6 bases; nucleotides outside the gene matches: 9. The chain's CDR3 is CASSPSSGTGGQPQHF. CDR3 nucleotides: TGTGCCAGCAGTCCGTCCTCCGGGACAGGGGGTCAGCCCCAGCATTTT.

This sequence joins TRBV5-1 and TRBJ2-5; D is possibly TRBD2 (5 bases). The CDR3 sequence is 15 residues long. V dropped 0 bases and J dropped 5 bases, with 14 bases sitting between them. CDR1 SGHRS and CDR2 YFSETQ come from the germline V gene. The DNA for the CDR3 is TGCGCCAGCAGCTTGGATGCTCGGGGTTGGGAGACCCAGTACTTC. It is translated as CASSLDARGWETQYF. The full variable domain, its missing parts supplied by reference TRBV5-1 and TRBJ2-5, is KAGVTQTPRYLIKTRGQQVTLSCSPISGHRSVSWYQQTPGQGLQFLFEYFSETQRNKGNFPGRFSGRQFSNSRSEMNVSTLELGDSALYLCASSLDARGWETQYFGPGTRLLVL.

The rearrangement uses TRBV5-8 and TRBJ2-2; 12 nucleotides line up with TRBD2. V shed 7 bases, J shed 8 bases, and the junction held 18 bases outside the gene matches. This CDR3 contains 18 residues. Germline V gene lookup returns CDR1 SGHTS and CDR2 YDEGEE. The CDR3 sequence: CASWDITVLAGGTGELFF. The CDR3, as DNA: TGTGCCAGCTGGGACATAACAGTACTAGCGGGAGGAACAGGGGAGCTGTTTTTT.

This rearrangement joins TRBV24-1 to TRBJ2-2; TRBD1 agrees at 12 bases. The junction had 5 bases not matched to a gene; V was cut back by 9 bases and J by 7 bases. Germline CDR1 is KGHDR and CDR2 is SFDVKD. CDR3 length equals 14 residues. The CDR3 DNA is TGTGCCACCCGGGACAGGGGGCAAGGCGGGGAGCTGTTTTTT. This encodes CATRDRGQGGELFF.

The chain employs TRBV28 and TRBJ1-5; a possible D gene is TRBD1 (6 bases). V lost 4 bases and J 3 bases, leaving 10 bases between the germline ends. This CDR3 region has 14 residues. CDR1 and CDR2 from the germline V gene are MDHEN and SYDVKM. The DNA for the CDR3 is TGTGCCAGCAGTTCCGGACAGCCCAATCAGCCCCAGCATTTT. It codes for CASSSGQPNQPQHF.

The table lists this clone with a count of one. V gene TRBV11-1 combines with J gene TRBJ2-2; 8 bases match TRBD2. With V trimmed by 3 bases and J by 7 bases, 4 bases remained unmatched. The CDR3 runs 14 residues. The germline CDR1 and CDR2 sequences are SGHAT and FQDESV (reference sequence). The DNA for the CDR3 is TGTGCCAGCAGCTTTGCCGGGACTAGCGGGGAGCTGTTTTTT. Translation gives CASSFAGTSGELFF.

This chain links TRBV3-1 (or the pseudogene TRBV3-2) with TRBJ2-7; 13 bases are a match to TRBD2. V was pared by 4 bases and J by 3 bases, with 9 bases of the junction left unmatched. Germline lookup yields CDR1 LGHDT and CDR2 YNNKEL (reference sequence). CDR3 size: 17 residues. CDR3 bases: TGTGCCAGCAGCCCTCGGCGGACTAGCGGGAGTAGCTACGAGCAGTACTTC. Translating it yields CASSPRRTSGSSYEQYF.